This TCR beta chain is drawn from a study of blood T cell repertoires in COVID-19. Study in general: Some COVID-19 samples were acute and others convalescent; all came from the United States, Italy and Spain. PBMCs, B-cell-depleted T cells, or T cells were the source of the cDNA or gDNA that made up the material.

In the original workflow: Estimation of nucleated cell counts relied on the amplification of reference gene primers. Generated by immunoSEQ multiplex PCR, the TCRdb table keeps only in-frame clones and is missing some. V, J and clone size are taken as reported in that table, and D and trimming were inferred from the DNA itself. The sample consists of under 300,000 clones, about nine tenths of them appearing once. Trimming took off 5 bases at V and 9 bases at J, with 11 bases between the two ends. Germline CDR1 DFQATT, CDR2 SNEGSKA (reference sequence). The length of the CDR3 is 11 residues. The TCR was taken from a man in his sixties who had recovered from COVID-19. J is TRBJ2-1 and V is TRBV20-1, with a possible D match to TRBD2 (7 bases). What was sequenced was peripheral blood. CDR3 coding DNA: TGCAGTGCTCCGGGGGGCGGTGAGCAGTTCTTC. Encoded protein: CSAPGGGEQFF.